One and the same sample provided the 17 T cell receptor beta chains below, sequenced in a study of blood T cells in healthy people across ages. With a J-beta primer mix and a sample-barcoded 5' primer, a second PCR ran roughly 6 to 11 cycles. TCRdb re-derived calls from the 5' RACE reads in MiXCR, one entry per CDR3 protein. The sample includes about 560,000 distinct CDR3 sequences, approximately 26% of them seen just once. This same sample was also taken into another study, of T cells of mothers and their children.

Sequences were obtained from blood. The receptor set was obtained from a boy aged 2-15 years in good health.

This clonotype came up a few times. The V call is TRBV5-5, the J call TRBJ2-1, with TRBD2 matching 9 bases. The ends lost 1 base at V and 7 bases at J; junction bases unmatched: 9. Per germline, CDR1 SGHKS and CDR2 YYEKEE (reference sequence). The CDR3 is 16 residues long. In nucleotides, the CDR3 is TGTGCCAGCAGCTTGTACCGGCGGGGGGGCCGAAATGAGCAGTTCTTC. It yields the protein CASSLYRRGGRNEQFF. Full variable domain (missing parts from reference TRBV5-5 and TRBJ2-1): DAGVTQSPTHLIKTRGQQVTLRCSPISGHKSVSWYQQVLGQGPQFIFQYYEKEERGRGNFPDRFSARQFPNYSSELNVNALLLGDSALYLCASSLYRRGGRNEQFFGPGTRLTVL.

This clonotype was observed a handful of times. The rearrangement links TRBV4-3 to TRBJ2-1, with 8 bases matching TRBD2. J gave up 7 bases and V 4 bases, and 12 bases lay outside the gene matches. Looked up from germline, CDR1 is LGHNA and CDR2 is YSLEER. This CDR3 has 16 residues. For the CDR3, the DNA is TGCGCCAGCAGCCGAGGAAGGGCACTAGCGGATAATGAGCAGTTCTTC. As protein: CASSRGRALADNEQFF.

This clonotype was observed once. The chain combines TRBV3-1 with TRBJ1-1, with D perhaps matching TRBD1 (6 bases). V shed 5 bases and J shed 11 bases, with 24 bases lying between them. The CDR3 consists of 15 residues. Germline lookup yields CDR1 LGHDT and CDR2 YNNKEL (reference sequence). The CDR3 is CASSARTAFPQGAFF. CDR3 DNA: TGTGCCAGCAGCGCCCGGACCGCCTTCCCCCAGGGGGCTTTCTTT.

This clonotype was seen repeatedly, ten times or more. This chain uses TRBV7-8 with TRBJ2-5; 10 positions agree with TRBD2. This CDR3 is built from 19 residues. V trimming: 1 base; J trimming: 5 bases; junction bases outside the gene matches: 16. Germline values: CDR1 SGHVS, CDR2 FQNEAQ. CDR3 nucleotides: TGTGCCAGCAGCTTAGGGGAACTAGCGGGATTTTTCGGAGGGGAGACCCAGTACTTC. Protein: CASSLGELAGFFGGETQYF.

The chain is built from TRBV10-3 and TRBJ2-5, with unresolved D. V was trimmed by 3 bases and J by 3 bases, leaving 8 bases between them. Looked up from germline, CDR1 is ENHRY and CDR2 is SYGVKD. The CDR3 has 13 residues. CDR3 sequence: CAISDGNKETQYF. In DNA, the CDR3 is TGTGCCATCAGTGACGGAAATAAAGAGACCCAGTACTTC.

In this sample, this clonotype turned up a few times. The genes are TRBV7-3 and TRBJ2-2; D might be TRBD2 (7 bases). CDR3 size: 16 residues. Germline V lookup: CDR1 SGHTA, CDR2 FQGTGA. Trimming took 4 bases from V and 5 from J, leaving 17 bases between them. As DNA, the CDR3 is TGTGCCAGCAGCTCCTCACCGGGGGGCGCGACCGGGGAGCTGTTTTTT. Translated, it gives CASSSSPGGATGELFF.

This clonotype appeared a few times. The genes are TRBV3-1 and TRBJ2-7; unclear D gene. CDR3 length: 13 amino acids. The ends were cut back, 3 bases at V and 6 bases at J, with 12 bases in the middle. Per the germline V gene, CDR1 is LGHDT and CDR2 is YNNKEL (reference sequence). The CDR3 nucleotides are TGTGCCAGCAGCCAGACACCCGTAGGCGAGCAGTACTTC. Translated, it gives CASSQTPVGEQYF.

In this sample, this clonotype turned up a few times. CDR3 protein: CASSLDRGHGYTF. CDR3 sequence (DNA): TGTGCCAGCAGTTTGGATAGAGGACATGGCTACACCTTC. The J gene is TRBJ1-2, the V gene TRBV12-3 or TRBV12-4; D unresolved. The CDR3 loop spans 13 amino acids. V dropped 3 bases and J dropped 6 bases, with 11 bases sitting between them.

The rearrangement uses TRBV19 and TRBJ2-7, with D perhaps TRBD1 or TRBD2 (5 bases each). CDR1 and CDR2 from the germline V gene are LNHDA and SQIVND (reference sequence). The CDR3 is 14 residues long. Trimming left V 2 bases short and J 2 bases short, with 10 bases between. The CDR3 DNA sequence: TGTGCCAGTAGTATACAAGGGGAGCCCTACGAGCAGTACTTC. Residues: CASSIQGEPYEQYF.

This clonotype appeared a few times. The chain couples TRBV12-3 or TRBV12-4 to TRBJ2-5; 12 nucleotides match TRBD2. Unmatched junction bases numbered 13, after V lost 0 bases and J lost 5 bases. This CDR3 has 19 residues. This CDR3 reads CASSLAGPLAGGPVETQYF. The CDR3 nucleotides read TGTGCCAGCAGTTTAGCGGGACCGCTAGCGGGAGGGCCAGTGGAGACCCAGTACTTC.

The chain carries TRBV18 and TRBJ2-3; 10 bases are shared with TRBD2. After removal of 4 bases from V and 6 bases from J, the junction contained 7 bases not matched to a gene. The CDR3 is 15 residues long. Looked up from germline, CDR1 is KGHSH and CDR2 is LQKENI. DNA of the CDR3: TGTGCCAGCTCACTTCAGCGGGGGGGTATCGATACGCAGTATTTT. Protein: CASSLQRGGIDTQYF.

This clonotype has a handful of counts. The chain joins TRBV30 to TRBJ2-2, with D hard to call. The ends were cut back, 5 bases at V and 1 base at J, with 8 bases in the middle. Germline lookup yields CDR1 GTSNPN and CDR2 SVGIG (reference sequence). CDR3 length: 13 amino acids. The CDR3 DNA follows: TGTGCCTGGCTGGCAGGGAACACCGGGGAGCTGTTTTTT. It specifies CAWLAGNTGELFF.

The chain is built from TRBV7-6 and TRBJ2-5, with D perhaps TRBD2 (6 bases). The J call may be wrong; the DNA end is better matched by TRBJ2-1. This CDR3 contains 14 residues. CDR1 is SGHVS, CDR2 FNYEAQ, per germline. As DNA, the CDR3 is TGTGCCAGCAGCTTGGGGACTCACTACAATGAGCAGTTCTTC. Its protein is CASSLGTHYNEQFF.

The chain recombines TRBV5-1 with TRBJ2-5; TRBD1 agrees at 7 bases. With V trimmed by 3 bases and J by 1 base, 6 bases remained unmatched. The CDR3 runs 15 residues. In germline, CDR1 is SGHRS, CDR2 YFSETQ. CDR3 DNA sequence: TGCGCCAGCAGCTCGGGACAGCCTTTCCAAGAGACCCAGTACTTC. The encoded protein is CASSSGQPFQETQYF.

This chain uses TRBV12-5 with TRBJ2-5, with a weak D call TRBD2 (6 bases). From germline, CDR1 is LGHNT and CDR2 FRNRAP. Trimming removed 5 bases at V and 2 bases at J, with 9 bases between. The CDR3 runs to 13 residues. The chain's CDR3 is CASGPDYQETQYF. The CDR3 DNA sequence: TGTGCTAGTGGTCCGGACTATCAAGAGACCCAGTACTTC.

A few counts support this clonotype. The chain joins TRBV6-1 to TRBJ1-1; no clear D. The V end lost 2 bases, the J end lost 3 bases, and 13 bases lay between the germline ends. CDR1 is MNHNS and CDR2 is SASEGT in the germline V gene. This CDR3 contains 15 residues. The DNA for the CDR3 is TGTGCCAGCAGTGAAAACGGGATCCTGTACACTGAAGCTTTCTTT. Encoded protein: CASSENGILYTEAFF.

The V gene is TRBV25-1, the J gene TRBJ2-2; TRBD2 matches 15 bases. This CDR3 contains 18 residues. J gave up 5 bases and V 5 bases, and 9 bases lay outside the gene matches. CDR1 is MGHDK, CDR2 SYGVNS, per germline. The DNA for the CDR3 is TGTGCCAGCAGTTCCGGACTAGCGGGAGGGCCGAGGACCGGGGAGCTGTTTTTT. Translated: CASSSGLAGGPRTGELFF.